What follows are 31 T cell receptor beta chains derived from one specimen sequenced in a study of shared clonotypes between healthy human individuals. Repertoires were generated with immunoSEQ multiplex PCR, while TCRdb's copy carries only in-frame clones and drops some. This table holds fewer than 600,000 clones, roughly 79% found once. The sequenced sample was PBMCs. The receptors were gathered from a woman between 40 and 50 years old in good health. Some clones in this sample may be carry-over from other donors' samples.

In this sample, this clone turned up a few times. Written as DNA, the CDR3 is TGTGCCAGCAGTGGGGGGCGGGGGAAAGAGACCCAGTACTTC. It encodes CASSGGRGKETQYF. The rearrangement uses TRBV2 and TRBJ2-5, with TRBD2 as a possible D gene (7 bases). The CDR3 is 14 amino acids. V shed 4 bases and J shed 3 bases, with 12 bases lying between them. Germline V gene data show CDR1 as SNHLY and CDR2 as FYNNEI.

This clone was picked up a small number of times. The V gene is TRBV4-2, the J gene TRBJ1-4; D may be TRBD1 (5 bases). The CDR3 has 16 residues. Trimming shortened V by 0 bases and J by 7 bases, and 15 bases separated the two germline ends. Germline V gives CDR1 LGHNA, CDR2 YNFKEQ. The DNA of the CDR3 is TGTGCCAGCAGCCAAGATCCCTTGGGGGGAGGTGAAAAACTGTTTTTT. It specifies CASSQDPLGGGEKLFF.

The V gene is TRBV5-4, the J gene TRBJ2-1; 7 nucleotides match TRBD1. The germline CDR1 and CDR2 sequences are SGHNT and YYREEE (reference sequence). The CDR3 is 16 amino acids. The V segment lost 1 base and the J segment 0 bases; nucleotides outside the gene matches: 4. In DNA form, the CDR3 reads TGTGCCAGCAGCTTGTCGACAGGGAGCTCCTACAATGAGCAGTTCTTC. It translates to CASSLSTGSSYNEQFF.

The chain couples TRBV14 to TRBJ2-7; D not resolved. The germline V gene has CDR1 SGHDN and CDR2 FVKESK. Trimming shortened V by 4 bases and J by 6 bases, and 16 bases separated the two germline ends. This CDR3 has 14 residues. The CDR3 DNA reads TGTGCCAGCAGCCCTCTCCCCAAAACCGGCGAGCAGTACTTC. It encodes CASSPLPKTGEQYF. The full variable domain, in which reference TRBV14 and TRBJ2-7 provide the parts outside the CDR3, is EAGVTQFPSHSVIEKGQTVTLRCDPISGHDNLYWYRRVMGKEIKFLLHFVKESKQDESGMPNNRFLAERTGGTYSTLKVQPAELEDSGVYFCASSPLPKTGEQYFGPGTRLTVT.

In regard to this clone: Other DNA sequences within the sample encode an identical CDR3. V and J are TRBV2 and TRBJ2-3; maybe TRBD2 (5 bases). This CDR3 is 17 amino acids long. Trimming removed 11 bases from V and 3 bases from J, with 27 bases in between. CDR1 and CDR2 (germline): SNHLY, FYNNEI. The CDR3 DNA follows: TGTGCCGCACCCCCCGCTGCGGGTGATGTAGAAACAGATACGCAGTATTTT. Translated: CAAPPAAGDVETDTQYF.

CDR3 loop: CASRGLAVYEQYF. CDR3 bases: TGTGCCAGCAGAGGACTAGCGGTTTACGAGCAGTACTTC. This chain joins TRBV2 and TRBJ2-7; 10 bases agree with TRBD2. Germline V gene lookup returns CDR1 SNHLY and CDR2 FYNNEI. The CDR3 extends over 13 amino acids. V lost 6 bases and J lost 4; bases outside the gene matches: 3.

This chain connects TRBV5-8 to TRBJ2-7; D may be TRBD2 (5 bases). V gave up 4 bases and J gave up 2 bases, with 13 bases separating them. Germline V gives CDR1 SGHTS, CDR2 YDEGEE. The CDR3 sequence is 14 residues long. The CDR3 protein is CASSPEAHAYEQYF. CDR3 coding DNA: TGTGCCAGCAGCCCGGAGGCACACGCCTACGAGCAGTACTTC.

This chain connects TRBV7-2 to TRBJ2-7; TRBD2 agrees at 8 bases. This CDR3 has 15 residues. Germline assignment: CDR1 SGHTA and CDR2 FQGNSA. Losses at the gene ends were 2 bases for V and 3 bases for J; bases not matched to a gene: 6. The CDR3 loop is CASSLIGTRSYEQYF. CDR3 DNA sequence: TGTGCCAGCAGCTTAATTGGGACTAGAAGCTACGAGCAGTACTTC.

The chain links TRBV2 to TRBJ2-7; either TRBD1 or TRBD2 may supply D (5 bases each). CDR3 size: 13 residues. Germline-derived CDR1 and CDR2 are SNHLY and FYNNEI. V lost 6 bases, J lost 5 bases, and 14 bases lay in between. The CDR3 is CASRSGWGHEQYF. For the CDR3, the DNA is TGTGCCAGCAGGTCGGGGTGGGGCCACGAGCAGTACTTC.

This chain links TRBV5-3 with TRBJ2-7; D not certain. TRBV5-3 is annotated as an ORF whose role is uncertain. With 0 bases removed from V and 2 bases from J, the gap between germline ends came to 15 bases. The CDR3 runs to 16 residues. Here the CDR3 reads CARSLDGRCYPYEQYF. DNA for the CDR3: TGTGCCAGAAGCTTGGACGGCAGGTGTTATCCCTACGAGCAGTACTTC.

The table lists this clone with a few counts. The chain joins TRBV28 to TRBJ1-1, with D unresolved. V dropped 8 bases and J dropped 7 bases, with 14 bases sitting between them. The CDR3 covers 12 residues. Germline CDR1 is MDHEN and CDR2 is SYDVKM. CDR3 loop: CASRLGGLEAFF. The DNA for the CDR3 is TGTGCCAGCCGGTTGGGTGGGCTTGAAGCTTTCTTT.

Concerning this clone itself: The sample has other DNA sequences that encode this CDR3 too. The genes are TRBV30 and TRBJ1-1; D remains unclear. The CDR3 contains 13 residues. Germline values: CDR1 GTSNPN, CDR2 SVGIG (reference sequence). The V and J ends lost 0 bases and 1 base respectively, with 6 bases between them. The DNA for the CDR3 is TGTGCCTGGAGTGTACATGGGAACACTGAAGCTTTCTTT. This translates into CAWSVHGNTEAFF.

The J gene is TRBJ2-1, the V gene TRBV7-3; the match to TRBD2 covers 11 bases. CDR1 SGHTA and CDR2 FQGTGA come from the germline V gene. Trimming cost V 3 bases and J 4 bases; bases outside gene matches: 2. This CDR3 is 15 amino acids long. The DNA of the CDR3 is TGTGCCAGCAGCTTTAGACTAGCGGGATACAATGAGCAGTTCTTC. It translates to CASSFRLAGYNEQFF.

V gene TRBV2 combines with J gene TRBJ1-1; D uncertain. Germline lookup yields CDR1 SNHLY and CDR2 FYNNEI. This CDR3 contains 12 residues. V lost 3 bases and J 4 bases, leaving 6 bases between the germline ends. CDR3 sequence reads: CASSDLGTEAFF. The CDR3 DNA reads as TGTGCCAGCAGTGATTTGGGCACTGAAGCTTTCTTT.

CDR3 sequence reads: CASSYSSGSGETQYF. CDR3 in DNA: TGTGCCAGCAGTTATTCTAGCGGGAGCGGGGAGACCCAGTACTTC. The chain combines TRBV6-9 with TRBJ2-5; the match to TRBD2 covers 9 bases. CDR3 length: 15 amino acids. Trimming at V came to 0 bases and at J to 5 bases, leaving 4 bases not matched to a gene. CDR1 and CDR2 (germline): MNHGY, SVAAGI.

V gene TRBV29-1 combines with J gene TRBJ2-3, with 7 nucleotides matching TRBD2. CDR1 and CDR2 from the germline V gene are SQVTM and ANQGSEA. The CDR3 consists of 12 residues. Unmatched junction bases numbered 6, after V lost 7 bases and J lost 5 bases. CDR3 DNA sequence: TGCAGCGGGAGGGAGGGCCGAGATACGCAGTATTTT. This codes for CSGREGRDTQYF.

The rearrangement joins TRBV2 to TRBJ2-7; maybe TRBD2 (6 bases). With 6 bases removed from V and 2 bases from J, the gap between germline ends came to 17 bases. This CDR3 contains 15 residues. Per the germline V gene, CDR1 is SNHLY and CDR2 is FYNNEI. DNA of the CDR3: TGTGCCAGCAGCCGTGGGGGGTTGGGGGCCTACGAGCAGTACTTC. It codes for CASSRGGLGAYEQYF.

The chain recombines TRBV18 with TRBJ2-3, with D possibly being TRBD2 (5 bases). Germline CDR1 and CDR2: KGHSH and LQKENI. Trimming removed 0 bases from V and 3 bases from J, with 16 bases in between. There are 17 residues in the CDR3. The CDR3 protein is CASSPPEKEADTDTQYF. In DNA, the CDR3 is TGTGCCAGCTCACCACCAGAGAAGGAGGCAGATACAGATACGCAGTATTTT.

For this clone: The junction departs from the called germline gene at one end, perhaps through a read error. CDR3 nucleotide sequence: TGTGCCAGCAGCTTAGTTGGTAGCGGGGGGAAGTCGGACTTC. This encodes CASSLVGSGGKSDF. The chain recombines TRBV7-2 with TRBJ2-5; TRBD2 aligns across 10 bases. This CDR3 contains 14 residues. Germline assignment: CDR1 SGHTA and CDR2 FQGNSA.

This clone was seen only a few times. This specimen includes other DNA sequences encoding the same CDR3. The V gene is TRBV5-1, the J gene TRBJ2-5, with D uncertain. V lost 1 base and J lost 1, with 2 bases in between. From germline, CDR1 is SGHRS and CDR2 YFSETQ. This CDR3 is built from 12 residues. The CDR3 spells CASSLSQETQYF. For the CDR3, the DNA is TGCGCCAGCAGCTTGTCCCAAGAGACCCAGTACTTC.

This sequence joins TRBV4-3 and TRBJ2-1, with 7 bases matching TRBD2. Germline CDR1 LGHNA, CDR2 YSLEER. The CDR3 extends over 14 amino acids. J lost 8 bases, V lost 1 base, and 5 bases had no gene match. Here the CDR3 reads CASSQVGGIHEQFF. As DNA, the CDR3 is TGCGCCAGCAGCCAAGTGGGAGGGATTCATGAGCAGTTCTTC.

The rearrangement joins TRBV30 to TRBJ1-1; 7 nucleotides line up with TRBD1. CDR1 and CDR2 (germline): GTSNPN, SVGIG (reference sequence). The CDR3 is made up of 13 amino acids. V was pared by 4 bases and J by 6 bases, with 8 bases of the junction left unmatched. In nucleotides, the CDR3 is TGTGCCTGGAATATCTACAGGGGCTCTGAAGCTTTCTTT. This translates into CAWNIYRGSEAFF.

With regard to this clone: This likely came from a read error, as a far larger clone is one base away. Other DNA sequences in the same sample also yield this CDR3. The genes are TRBV30 and TRBJ1-1; tentatively, D is TRBD1 (5 bases). The germline CDR1 and CDR2 sequences are GTSNPN and SVGIG (reference sequence). This CDR3 is 15 amino acids long. CDR3 in DNA: TGTGCCTGGAGCTTACCTTTGGGACTTAACACCGAAGCTTTCTTT. Protein: CAWSLPLGLNTEAFF.

The rearrangement links TRBV10-1 to TRBJ2-1; 7 positions agree with TRBD2. Germline values: CDR1 WNHNN, CDR2 SYGVQD (reference sequence). Trimming at V came to 2 bases and at J to 10 bases, leaving 2 bases not matched to a gene. There are 12 residues in the CDR3. In DNA form, the CDR3 reads TGCGCCAGCAGTGAGGTGGGACTAGAGCAGTTCTTC. This translates into CASSEVGLEQFF.

The chain has TRBV5-1 and TRBJ2-2; 7 bases map to TRBD1. The CDR3 loop spans 18 amino acids. Germline loops: CDR1 SGHRS, CDR2 YFSETQ. Trimming removed 0 bases from V and 4 bases from J; junction bases left unmatched: 12. CDR3 amino acids: CASSLAVGQASFTGELFF. CDR3 coding DNA: TGCGCCAGCAGCTTGGCGGTCGGACAGGCGAGTTTCACCGGGGAGCTGTTTTTT.

The chain links TRBV2 to TRBJ2-1; no firm D call. The CDR3 has 14 amino acids. The V and J ends lost 3 bases and 10 bases respectively, with 16 bases between them. Germline CDR1 SNHLY, CDR2 FYNNEI. CDR3 coding DNA: TGTGCCAGCAGTGAGAGCGCCAACAAAGGAGAGCAGTTCTTC. Protein sequence: CASSESANKGEQFF.

The rearrangement links TRBV29-1 to TRBJ2-3; possible D gene TRBD1, 5 bases. Germline CDR1 reads SQVTM; CDR2 reads ANQGSEA. This CDR3 is 13 amino acids long. V lost 8 bases, J lost 2 bases, and 14 bases lay in between. CDR3 sequence: CSSRRGFTDTQYF. In nucleotides, the CDR3 is TGCAGCTCCCGAAGGGGTTTCACAGATACGCAGTATTTT.

The CDR3 spells CASSLGRGEGISPVATNEKLFF. The CDR3 nucleotides are TGTGCCAGCAGTTTAGGAAGGGGAGAGGGAATTTCTCCCGTAGCAACTAATGAAAAACTGTTTTTT. V usage is TRBV28 and J usage is TRBJ1-4; TRBD1 might be the D (5 bases). CDR1 and CDR2 from the germline V gene are MDHEN and SYDVKM. The V end was cut by 2 bases, the J end by 0 bases, with 28 bases between. The CDR3 consists of 22 residues.

V is TRBV7-8 and J is TRBJ2-7, with a possible D match to TRBD2 (6 bases). There are 16 residues in the CDR3. The V gene lost 1 base and the J gene lost 0 bases, with 13 bases spanning the gap. Germline loops: CDR1 SGHVS, CDR2 FQNEAQ. CDR3 DNA sequence: TGTGCCAGCAGCTTAGAGTCGGGGGTAATCTCCTACGAGCAGTACTTC. This codes for CASSLESGVISYEQYF.

This chain connects TRBV11-2 to TRBJ2-3, with 10 positions matching TRBD2. V shed 4 bases and J 3 bases; nucleotides not matched to a gene: 7. Germline CDR1 SGHAT, CDR2 FQNNGV. The CDR3 spans 16 residues. The CDR3 reads CASSSPLAGVTDTQYF. CDR3 coding DNA: TGTGCCAGCAGCTCCCCGCTAGCGGGAGTAACAGATACGCAGTATTTT.

The chain employs TRBV28 and TRBJ2-5; D not certain. CDR1 and CDR2 (germline): MDHEN, SYDVKM. V lost 2 bases, J lost 2 bases, and 3 bases lay in between. The CDR3 is 12 amino acids. For the CDR3, the DNA is TGTGCCAGCAGTTTAGGGCAAGAGACCCAGTACTTC. This translates into CASSLGQETQYF.